This TCR beta chain was sequenced in a study of T cell clones after liver transplantation (dated 2019 in TCRdb). Looking at the study overall: Samples were obtained from ITN030ST, a randomized trial in which withdrawal of immunosuppression was attempted within 2 years of liver transplantation. After a pre-transplant mixed lymphocyte reaction, TCRbeta sequencing was used to pinpoint donor-reactive T cell clones, which were subsequently tracked in post-transplant blood. Third party-reactive TCRbeta sequences from pre-transplant MLRs were also identified as an antigen-independent comparator for donor-reactive sequences. Three of the eight recipients were HCV-positive; the others were transplanted for non-autoimmune, non-viral indications. No induction therapy was given to the subjects, and standard immunosuppression was administered until randomization at 12-24 months post-transplant. Tolerance meant complete immunosuppression withdrawal for at least one year without liver enzymes rising beyond twice the upper limit of normal. Blood samples were taken pre-transplant, pre-randomization before withdrawal, and post-randomization after full withdrawal or failed withdrawal. A cohort of 8 liver transplant recipients was studied, of whom 3 were classified as tolerant and 5 as non-tolerant. The investigation overall reported the following: Circulating donor-reactive CD4 TCRbeta sequences fell significantly post-transplant in most of the 8 subjects, irrespective of tolerance or HCV status. In a couple of subjects, low numbers of available donor cells limited the measurable donor-reactive repertoire. When repertoire turnover was accounted for, significantly reduced detection of donor-reactive sequences was found in 7 of 8 subjects for CD4 and in 8 of 8 subjects for CD8. The conclusions were considered preliminary, being limited by small, heterogeneous patient numbers and non-standardized post-transplant time points. Donor-reactive sequences declined more than third party-reactive ones, suggesting partial antigen-specific deletion unrelated to withdrawal success. Because no allograft tissue specimens were available, donor-reactive T cells may have migrated into the graft instead of being deleted.

The sample's time point label is to be understood as: pre-transplant. Unstimulated PBMCs, after thawing, were stained for CD3, CD4 and CD8 and then FACS-sorted into CD3+CD4+ and CD3+CD8+ populations. Each of the 8 studied subjects was randomized to immunosuppression withdrawal. The Qiagen DNeasy Blood and Tissue Kit was used for isolation of genomic DNA. Concerning this clone: There is no known antigen for this receptor. No much larger clone exists at a distance of one base, and base qualities are not known.

High-throughput TCRbeta CDR3 sequencing of frozen genomic DNA was performed by immunoSEQ, including PCR amplification, mapping, bias correction and internal controls. The original pipeline was this. Only productive rearrangements were retained, and each unique TCRbeta sequence was defined by its CDR3 nucleotide sequence together with its V and J gene. Donor-reactive sequences required at least 5-fold expansion in CFSE-low cells versus unstimulated pre-transplant cells and at least 0.01% frequency. To ensure at least 90% detection power, minimum frequency thresholds were set for each subject based on that subject's lowest-template unstimulated sample. Jensen-Shannon divergence between the top 1000 TCRbeta sequences post-transplant and pre-transplant was used to measure repertoire turnover. Two-sided Fisher's exact tests were used to test for changes in the detection of donor-reactive sequences. Held by TCRdb, this immuneACCESS table contains in-frame sequences only and omits some clones. Under half of the omission traces to an unresolved V gene where checked; the cause of the rest is unknown. That table is the source of V, J and clone size, and D and trimming were worked out from the DNA. Present in this sample are roughly 100,000 clones, around 86% of which were seen just once. The top ten constitute 0.85% to 1% of the sample.

The germline V and J ends show losses of 2 bases and 8 bases respectively, and no gene match explains 8 bases of the junction. The CDR3 runs 16 amino acids, cysteine and phenylalanine included. The entry retains the CDR3 DNA only, 48 bases that are in frame from base 1. Sequences SGHRS (CDR1) and YFSETQ (CDR2) are obtained from the germline V gene. This TCR came from a human donor who received a liver transplant. In this chain, TRBV5-1 is recombined with TRBJ2-1, with 12 central nucleotides matching TRBD2. Sequenced material: CD4+ T cells from blood, taken before liver transplant. The sequenced DNA: TGCGCCAGCAGCTTACGACTAGCGGGAGATTTGCATGAGCAGTTCTTC. The encoded protein is CASSLRLAGDLHEQFF.